These 28 T cell receptor beta chains came from one sample sequenced in a study of blood T cell repertoires in COVID-19. Using immunoSEQ multiplex PCR, the repertoire was profiled, and TCRdb retains in-frame clones only, with some absent. The table shows 150,000 to 200,000 clones, with about 86% occurring only once. The sample taken for sequencing was peripheral blood. The receptors shown here come from a man aged 18 to 30 with active or convalescent COVID-19.

The rearrangement uses TRBV7-2 and TRBJ2-7; TRBD1 might be the D (5 bases). This CDR3 is 15 amino acids long. With 0 bases removed from V and 3 bases from J, the gap between germline ends came to 12 bases. The germline V gene encodes CDR1 SGHTA and CDR2 FQGNSA. CDR3 DNA sequence: TGTGCCAGCAGCTTAGCGGCACAGGAATTCTACGAGCAGTACTTC. Its translation is CASSLAAQEFYEQYF. The entire variable domain, with the rest obtained from reference TRBV7-2 and TRBJ2-7, is as follows: GAGVSQSPSNKVTEKGKDVELRCDPISGHTALYWYRQSLGQGLEFLIYFQGNSAPDKSGLPSDRFSAERTGGSVSTLTIQRTQQEDSAVYLCASSLAAQEFYEQYFGPGTRLTVT.

The chain employs TRBV19 and TRBJ1-1; D perhaps matches TRBD1 (5 bases). The V end was cut by 5 bases, the J end by 0 bases, with 13 bases between. Germline V gives CDR1 LNHDA, CDR2 SQIVND (reference sequence). The CDR3 loop spans 15 amino acids. The CDR3 sequence is CASSSRLDMNTEAFF. Here the CDR3 DNA reads TGTGCCAGTAGTTCCCGACTGGACATGAACACTGAAGCTTTCTTT. The variable domain in full, completed from reference TRBV19 and TRBJ1-1, reads DGGITQSPKYLFRKEGQNVTLSCEQNLNHDAMYWYRQDPGQGLRLIYYSQIVNDFQKGDIAEGYSVSREKKESFPLTVTSAQKNPTAFYLCASSSRLDMNTEAFFGQGTRLTVV.

The rearrangement uses TRBV2 and TRBJ1-1; no firm D call. CDR1 and CDR2 from the germline V gene are SNHLY and FYNNEI. The CDR3 has 12 residues. Trimming took 7 bases from V and 0 from J, leaving 6 bases between them. CDR3 DNA sequence: TGTGCCAGCAAACCGGTGAACACTGAAGCTTTCTTT. Its protein product is CASKPVNTEAFF. The full variable domain, rest sourced from reference TRBV2 and TRBJ1-1, is EPEVTQTPSHQVTQMGQEVILRCVPISNHLYFYWYRQILGQKVEFLVSFYNNEISEKSEIFDDQFSVERPDGSNFTLKIRSTKLEDSAMYFCASKPVNTEAFFGQGTRLTVV.

This clone has a single count. The chain recombines TRBV7-3 with TRBJ2-1; tentatively, D is TRBD2 (6 bases). Trimming left V 3 bases short and J 5 bases short, with 14 bases between. In germline, CDR1 is SGHTA, CDR2 FQGTGA. CDR3 length equals 15 residues. CDR3 sequence (DNA): TGTGCCAGCAGCTTGGGCGGTCGGGGGAACAATGAGCAGTTCTTC. Its translation is CASSLGGRGNNEQFF.

The J gene is TRBJ2-5, the V gene TRBV18, with D perhaps TRBD1 (6 bases). V was shortened by 3 bases and J by 4 bases, with 12 bases between the two germline ends. Germline V gives CDR1 KGHSH, CDR2 LQKENI. The CDR3 consists of 14 residues. The CDR3 loop reads CASSPTVGGETQYF. The CDR3, as DNA: TGTGCCAGCTCACCTACGGTAGGGGGAGAGACCCAGTACTTC. Looking up the rest from reference TRBV18 and TRBJ2-5 gives the full variable domain: NAGVMQNPRHLVRRRGQEARLRCSPMKGHSHVYWYRQLPEEGLKFMVYLQKENIIDESGMPKERFSAEFPKEGPSILRIQQVVRGDSAAYFCASSPTVGGETQYFGPGTRLLVL.

This chain connects TRBV5-6 to TRBJ2-5, with D uncertain. V lost 2 bases to trimming and J lost 3 bases, with 5 bases between them. The germline V gene encodes CDR1 SGHDT and CDR2 YYEEEE. The CDR3 sequence is 12 residues long. CDR3 nucleotide sequence: TGTGCCAGCAGCTTTGAGGAAGAGACCCAGTACTTC. It is translated as CASSFEEETQYF.

This rearrangement joins TRBV18 to TRBJ1-2; D is unresolved. This CDR3 has 14 amino acids. V dropped 3 bases and J dropped 4 bases, with 12 bases sitting between them. The germline V gene has CDR1 KGHSH and CDR2 LQKENI. The CDR3 coding sequence is TGTGCCAGCTCACCCCTCGGCGGGATCTATGGCTACACCTTC. Translation: CASSPLGGIYGYTF.

V usage is TRBV7-8 and J usage is TRBJ2-1, with 7 bases matching TRBD1. The CDR3 runs to 15 residues. The germline gives CDR1 SGHVS, CDR2 FQNEAQ. The J segment lost 4 bases and the V segment lost 6 bases, leaving 9 bases of the junction unmatched. The CDR3 spells CASRRDRVMYNEQFF. In DNA, the CDR3 is TGTGCCAGCAGAAGAGACAGGGTGATGTACAATGAGCAGTTCTTC.

This chain links TRBV27 with TRBJ2-7; possibly TRBD1 for D (6 bases). This CDR3 has 15 amino acids. Germline CDR1 and CDR2: MNHEY and SMNVEV (reference sequence). V lost 3 bases and J 0 bases, leaving 12 bases between the germline ends. This CDR3 reads CASSFDGGDSYEQYF. In DNA, the CDR3 is TGTGCCAGCAGTTTTGATGGGGGCGACTCCTACGAGCAGTACTTC.

The table lists this clone with a few counts. The V and J genes are TRBV25-1 and TRBJ1-4, with 8 positions matching TRBD1. Germline V gene data show CDR1 as MGHDK and CDR2 as SYGVNS. The CDR3 consists of 15 residues. Trimming took 3 bases from V and 5 from J; bases not matched to a gene: 5. The CDR3, as DNA: TGTGCCAGCAGTGACCCCGGGACAGGAAATGAAAAACTGTTTTTT. This translates into CASSDPGTGNEKLFF.

The genes are TRBV19 and TRBJ1-6, with 9 bases that match TRBD1. Trimming took 6 bases from V and 9 from J; bases not matched to a gene: 9. CDR3 size: 15 residues. Germline CDR1 reads LNHDA; CDR2 reads SQIVND (reference sequence). This CDR3 reads CASRWDTGGVSPLHF. The CDR3 coding sequence is TGTGCCAGTAGATGGGATACAGGGGGCGTTTCACCCCTCCACTTT.

This chain joins TRBV30 and TRBJ2-5, with 7 bases identical to TRBD1. The length of the CDR3 is 14 residues. From germline, CDR1 is GTSNPN and CDR2 SVGIG (reference sequence). V dropped 6 bases and J dropped 3; count of bases not matched to a gene: 10. The chain's CDR3 is CACAPGTAKETQYF. As DNA, the CDR3 is TGTGCCTGTGCCCCGGGGACAGCTAAAGAGACCCAGTACTTC.

V and J are TRBV7-9 and TRBJ1-1; 8 bases match TRBD1. The CDR3 totals 12 residues. J gave up 11 bases and V 5 bases, and 7 bases lay outside the gene matches. Germline V gene sequence: CDR1 SEHNR, CDR2 FQNEAQ (reference sequence). The CDR3 nucleotides read TGTGCCAGCAGCCTACGGACAGGGATGGCTTTCTTT. Amino acids: CASSLRTGMAFF.

The chain links TRBV24-1 to TRBJ1-2; TRBD1 is a possible D gene (5 bases). Germline loops: CDR1 KGHDR, CDR2 SFDVKD. V lost 0 bases and J lost 7, with 8 bases in between. The CDR3 is 13 residues long. This chain's CDR3 is CATSDLTGGGYTF. DNA for the CDR3: TGTGCCACCAGTGATTTGACGGGGGGTGGCTACACCTTC.

The chain couples TRBV19 to TRBJ1-2; no definite D call. This CDR3 is built from 13 residues. Per germline, CDR1 LNHDA and CDR2 SQIVND (reference sequence). V lost 5 bases, J lost 1 base, and 8 bases lay in between. CDR3 nucleotides: TGTGCCAGTAGTCCCGAGATTAACTATGGCTACACCTTC. Protein product: CASSPEINYGYTF.

The chain recombines TRBV28 with TRBJ1-5, with TRBD1 matching over 7 bases. CDR3 length equals 16 residues. Losses at the gene ends were 6 bases for V and 0 bases for J; bases not matched to a gene: 8. Germline CDR1 reads MDHEN; CDR2 reads SYDVKM. CDR3 sequence: CASSRTGDLSNQPQHF. The DNA of the CDR3 is TGTGCCAGCAGCCGTACAGGGGACCTTAGCAATCAGCCCCAGCATTTT.

The chain links TRBV6-5 to TRBJ1-6, with 7 bases matching TRBD1. CDR3 length: 14 residues. Unmatched junction bases numbered 6, after V lost 5 bases and J lost 8 bases. In germline, CDR1 is MNHEY, CDR2 SVGAGI. This CDR3 is CASSRDSSYSPLHF. The CDR3 DNA sequence: TGTGCCAGCAGTCGGGACAGTTCGTATTCACCCCTCCACTTT.

Only one count was recorded for this clone. V is TRBV18 and J is TRBJ1-3; D not resolved. V lost 1 base and J lost 4, with 5 bases in between. There are 13 residues in the CDR3. Looked up from germline, CDR1 is KGHSH and CDR2 is LQKENI. The CDR3 sequence: CASSPQEGNTIYF. The CDR3 coding sequence is TGTGCCAGCTCACCACAGGAGGGAAACACCATATATTTT.

V is TRBV2 and J is TRBJ1-2; the D gene is possibly TRBD1 (5 bases). The germline V gene has CDR1 SNHLY and CDR2 FYNNEI. The CDR3 length is 13 residues. The CDR3 DNA follows: TGTGCGCCGGCGGGGGGGAGGGACCGTGGCTACACCTTC. This gives the protein CAPAGGRDRGYTF. Drawing the rest from reference TRBV2 and TRBJ1-2, the complete variable domain is EPEVTQTPSHQVTQMGQEVILRCVPISNHLYFYWYRQILGQKVEFLVSFYNNEISEKSEIFDDQFSVERPDGSNFTLKIRSTKLEDSAMYFCAPAGGRDRGYTFGSGTRLTVV.

CDR3 region: CASSSSGRTDYEQYF. In DNA form, the CDR3 reads TGTGCCAGCAGCTCTAGCGGGAGGACCGATTACGAGCAGTACTTC. The rearrangement links TRBV7-2 to TRBJ2-7, with 11 bases lining up with TRBD2. The V gene end was trimmed by 4 bases and the J gene end by 4 bases; junction bases not matched to a gene: 6. The CDR3 is 15 residues long. Germline V gene sequence: CDR1 SGHTA, CDR2 FQGNSA.

This clone was seen just once. The chain carries TRBV7-2 and TRBJ2-7; 9 bases are shared with TRBD1. Per the germline V gene, CDR1 is SGHTA and CDR2 is FQGNSA. The ends lost 7 bases at V and 2 bases at J; junction bases unmatched: 6. This CDR3 comprises 14 residues. DNA for the CDR3: TGTGCCAGCACCCCCGGGACAGGGACCTACGAGCAGTACTTC. As protein: CASTPGTGTYEQYF.

V and J are TRBV6-1 and TRBJ1-5, with 9 positions matching TRBD1. The V gene end was trimmed by 1 base and the J gene end by 5 bases; junction bases not matched to a gene: 6. In germline, CDR1 is MNHNS, CDR2 SASEGT. CDR3 length equals 16 residues. The CDR3 DNA is TGTGCCAGCAGTGAAGGCCCGGGACAGGGACATCAGCCCCAGCATTTT. This sequence encodes CASSEGPGQGHQPQHF.

V and J are TRBV4-3 and TRBJ1-1, with no clear D. The CDR3 length is 13 residues. V was pared by 5 bases and J by 1 base, with 8 bases between. Germline-derived CDR1 and CDR2 are LGHNA and YSLEER. The CDR3 sequence: CASSYGRNTEAFF. The CDR3 DNA follows: TGCGCCAGCAGCTACGGGAGGAACACTGAAGCTTTCTTT.

The chain links TRBV7-6 to TRBJ1-4; 11 bases align to TRBD1. The CDR3 is 19 residues long. V lost 5 bases and J lost 7; bases outside the gene matches: 18. CDR1 and CDR2 from the germline V gene are SGHVS and FNYEAQ. Here the CDR3 DNA reads TGTGCCAGCAGCCCCTGGACAGGGGGCGCACAATTAGGTGGTGAAAAACTGTTTTTT. Translation: CASSPWTGGAQLGGEKLFF.

This chain connects TRBV6-2 or TRBV6-3 to TRBJ2-2; D remains unclear. From germline, CDR1 is MNHEY and CDR2 SVGEGT. The CDR3 sequence is 15 residues long. V was pared by 1 base and J by 0 bases, with 6 bases between. The DNA of the CDR3 is TGTGCCAGCAGTTACTTGTCCACGAACACCGGGGAGCTGTTTTTT. This codes for CASSYLSTNTGELFF.

This chain connects TRBV7-6 to TRBJ2-3; 10 bases map to TRBD2. This CDR3 is built from 15 residues. The V gene end was trimmed by 5 bases and the J gene end by 9 bases; junction bases not matched to a gene: 11. The germline V gene has CDR1 SGHVS and CDR2 FNYEAQ. CDR3: CASSPRTSGKETQYF. The CDR3 DNA sequence: TGTGCCAGCAGCCCGCGGACTAGCGGAAAGGAGACGCAGTATTTT.

The V call is TRBV7-2, the J call TRBJ1-5, with 7 bases lining up with TRBD1. The CDR3 extends over 15 amino acids. Germline V gene lookup returns CDR1 SGHTA and CDR2 FQGNSA. The ends lost 4 bases at V and 6 bases at J; junction bases unmatched: 9. CDR3 in amino acids: CASSSITGVGQPQHF. In DNA form, the CDR3 reads TGTGCCAGCAGCTCTATAACAGGGGTGGGTCAGCCCCAGCATTTT.

The chain carries TRBV7-2 and TRBJ1-5; a possible D gene is TRBD1 (5 bases). Germline-derived CDR1 and CDR2 are SGHTA and FQGNSA. Trimming cost V 5 bases and J 5 bases, with 16 bases left between them. This CDR3 is built from 15 residues. Here the CDR3 DNA reads TGTGCCAGCAGCCAGGGCGATGGGATGGATCAGCCCCAGCATTTT. Translating it yields CASSQGDGMDQPQHF.